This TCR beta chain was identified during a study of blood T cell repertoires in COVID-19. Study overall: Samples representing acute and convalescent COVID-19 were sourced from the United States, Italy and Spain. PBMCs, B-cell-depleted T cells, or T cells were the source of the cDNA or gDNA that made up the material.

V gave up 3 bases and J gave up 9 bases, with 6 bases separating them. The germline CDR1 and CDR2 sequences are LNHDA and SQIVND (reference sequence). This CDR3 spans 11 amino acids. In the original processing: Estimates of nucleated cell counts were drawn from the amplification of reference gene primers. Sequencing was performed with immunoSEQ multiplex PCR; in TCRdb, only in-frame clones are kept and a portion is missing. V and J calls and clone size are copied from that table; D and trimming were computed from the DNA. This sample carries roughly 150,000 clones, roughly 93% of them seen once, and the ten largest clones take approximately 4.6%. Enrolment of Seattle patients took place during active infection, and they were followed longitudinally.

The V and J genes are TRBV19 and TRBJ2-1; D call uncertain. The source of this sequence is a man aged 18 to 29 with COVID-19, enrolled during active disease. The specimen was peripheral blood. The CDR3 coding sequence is TGTGCCAGTAGTATCAACGGTGAGCAGTTCTTC. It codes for CASSINGEQFF.